This T cell receptor (beta chain) was captured by sequencing in a study of blood T cell repertoires in COVID-19. Study at large: PBMCs, B-cell-depleted T cells, or T cells were the source of the cDNA or gDNA that made up the material.

The germline V gene has CDR1 SQVTM and CDR2 ANQGSEA. The ends lost 1 base at V and 0 bases at J; junction bases unmatched: 3. The CDR3 extends over 16 amino acids. Measured with immunoSEQ multiplex PCR; TCRdb has only the in-frame clones, and not every one. The sample lists approximately 69,000 clones, 90% occurring once. The source of this sequence is a middle-aged man with acute or convalescent COVID-19. The chain uses TRBV29-1 and TRBJ2-7; TRBD2 agrees at 13 bases. Sequenced: peripheral blood. CDR3 in amino acids: CSVEGLAGGSSYEQYF. The CDR3 DNA follows: TGCAGCGTTGAAGGACTAGCGGGAGGAAGCTCCTACGAGCAGTACTTC.